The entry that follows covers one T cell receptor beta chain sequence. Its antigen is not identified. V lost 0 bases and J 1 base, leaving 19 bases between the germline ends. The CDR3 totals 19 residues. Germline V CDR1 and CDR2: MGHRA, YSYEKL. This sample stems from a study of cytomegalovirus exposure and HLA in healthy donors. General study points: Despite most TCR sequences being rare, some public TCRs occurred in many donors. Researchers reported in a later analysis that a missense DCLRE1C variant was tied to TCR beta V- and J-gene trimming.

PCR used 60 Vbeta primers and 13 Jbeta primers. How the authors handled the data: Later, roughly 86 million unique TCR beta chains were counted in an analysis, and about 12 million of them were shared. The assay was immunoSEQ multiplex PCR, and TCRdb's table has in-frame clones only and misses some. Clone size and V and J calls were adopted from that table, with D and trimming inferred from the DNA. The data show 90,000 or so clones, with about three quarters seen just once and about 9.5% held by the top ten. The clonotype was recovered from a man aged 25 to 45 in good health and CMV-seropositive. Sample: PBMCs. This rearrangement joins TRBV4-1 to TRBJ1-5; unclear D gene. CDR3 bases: TGCGCCAGCAGCCAAGATCATGGTGCCAGATCCTTGAGCAATCAGCCCCAGCATTTT. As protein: CASSQDHGARSLSNQPQHF.